This entry lists 4 T cell receptor beta chains sequenced from one sample in a study of blood T cell repertoires in COVID-19. Measured with immunoSEQ multiplex PCR; TCRdb has only the in-frame clones, and not every one. The sample holds a few hundred thousand clones, 85% to 90% seen once. Source material: PBMCs or T cells enriched from blood (not recorded which). Every receptor here comes from a woman aged 18-29 years with acute COVID-19.

As to this clone: The junction and the germline gene differ at one end; a read error may be behind it. This rearrangement joins TRBV7-7 to TRBJ1-5; no definite D call. This CDR3 is 16 amino acids long. Germline V lookup: CDR1 SSHAT, CDR2 FNYEAQ (reference sequence). The CDR3 reads CASSFVGASYNQPQHF. The CDR3, as DNA: TGTGCTAGCAGCTTTGTTGGAGCGTCCTACAATCAGCCCCAGCATTTT.

The chain couples TRBV11-3 to TRBJ2-1; TRBD2 matches at 9 bases. Trimming removed 5 bases from V and 0 bases from J; junction bases left unmatched: 5. This CDR3 spans 16 amino acids. The germline V gene encodes CDR1 SGHNT and CDR2 YENEEA. This CDR3 reads CASSPVSGSSYNEQFF. Written as DNA, the CDR3 is TGTGCCAGCAGCCCCGTTAGCGGGAGCTCCTACAATGAGCAGTTCTTC.

V usage is TRBV28 and J usage is TRBJ2-7; possibly TRBD2 for D (5 bases). CDR1 and CDR2 from the germline V gene are MDHEN and SYDVKM. V lost 6 bases and J lost 0, with 18 bases in between. The CDR3 spans 16 residues. The CDR3, as DNA: TGTGCCAGCAGCTTACTCAGTCTTACTAGCTCCTACGAGCAGTACTTC. It specifies CASSLLSLTSSYEQYF.

V and J are TRBV12-5 and TRBJ2-3, with D perhaps matching TRBD1 (5 bases). The CDR3 runs to 12 residues. Germline V CDR1 and CDR2: LGHNT, FRNRAP. V lost 6 bases and J lost 5, with 9 bases in between. DNA for the CDR3: TGTGCTAGTGGCTCAGGGTTAGATACGCAGTATTTT. As protein: CASGSGLDTQYF.